This is a list of T cell receptor beta chains from one sample in a study of beta chain features in type 1 diabetes. TCRdb's table, derived via immunoSEQ multiplex PCR, lists solely in-frame clones and lacks some. The profile shows roughly 400,000 clones, about 15% of them singletons. Specimen: naive CD4+ T cells from blood. Every receptor here comes from a woman younger than 35 in good health. Both conserved end residues are part of each CDR3. The D gene is left open where the match is weak. Clone size is shown for a subset of rows, as once, few, many or a class of expanded clone.

clone_size,d_call,j_call,v_call,cdr3_aa,cdr3_nt
NA,NA,TRBJ2-4,TRBV27,CASSLSRRGNIQYF,TGTGCCAGCAGTTTAAGCCGCAGAGGAAACATTCAGTACTTC
NA,TRBD2,TRBJ2-1,TRBV2,CAGKAGGPNEQFF,TGTGCCGGTAAAGCGGGAGGGCCGAATGAGCAGTTCTTC
few,TRBD2,TRBJ2-1,TRBV19,CASNPLAGVQDEQFF,TGTGCCAGTAACCCACTAGCGGGAGTACAGGATGAGCAGTTCTTC
NA,NA,TRBJ2-1,TRBV28,CASSFSDRYNEQFF,TGTGCCAGCAGTTTCTCTGACAGGTACAATGAGCAGTTCTTC
few,TRBD2,TRBJ2-7,TRBV15,CATSKRLAGADEQYF,TGTGCCACCAGCAAAAGACTAGCGGGAGCTGACGAGCAGTACTTC
NA,TRBD2,TRBJ2-1,TRBV13,CASSPQRGYNEQFF,TGTGCCAGCAGCCCCCAGCGGGGTTACAATGAGCAGTTCTTC
few,TRBD2,TRBJ2-1,TRBV30,CAWTSGRGDEQFF,TGTGCCTGGACTAGCGGGAGAGGCGATGAGCAGTTCTTC
NA,TRBD1,TRBJ2-7,TRBV13,CASSPRTGVYYSYEQYF,TGTGCCAGCAGCCCGCGGACAGGGGTCTACTACTCCTACGAGCAGTACTTC
few,TRBD2,TRBJ2-1,TRBV19,CASSGASGRAGEQFF,TGTGCCAGTAGTGGGGCTAGCGGGAGGGCCGGGGAGCAGTTCTTC
NA,NA,TRBJ1-1,TRBV5-4,CASSPGGGAHTREAFF,TGTGCCAGCAGCCCTGGTGGAGGGGCCCATACTCGTGAAGCTTTCTTT
few,NA,TRBJ1-2,TRBV30,CAWSGGGRAYGYTF,TGTGCCTGGAGTGGAGGAGGACGGGCTTATGGCTACACCTTC
few,TRBD1,TRBJ1-1,TRBV9,CASSVDRATEAFF,TGTGCCAGCAGCGTGGACAGGGCCACTGAAGCTTTCTTT
few,TRBD1,TRBJ1-4,TRBV2,CASSDRGTTNEKLFF,TGTGCCAGCAGTGACAGGGGGACAACTAATGAAAAACTGTTTTTT
NA,NA,TRBJ1-5,TRBV30,CAWSAMSRTGNQPQHF,TGTGCCTGGAGTGCGATGAGCAGGACGGGGAATCAGCCCCAGCATTTT
few,NA,TRBJ2-3,TRBV28,CASRSVTDTQYF,TGTGCCAGCAGATCGGTCACAGATACGCAGTATTTT
few,NA,TRBJ2-1,TRBV30,CAGTYSYNEQFF,TGTGCCGGGACCTATAGCTACAATGAGCAGTTCTTC
few,NA,TRBJ2-5,TRBV5-1,CASSLAGGGGETQYF,TGCGCCAGCAGCTTGGCCGGCGGGGGCGGAGAGACCCAGTACTTC
NA,NA,TRBJ1-1,TRBV7-2,CASSSQQNTEAFF,TGTGCCAGCAGTTCCCAACAGAACACTGAAGCTTTCTTT
few,NA,TRBJ2-3,TRBV29-1,CSVDWQGSTDTQYF,TGCAGCGTTGATTGGCAGGGGAGCACAGATACGCAGTATTTT
NA,TRBD2,TRBJ2-2,TRBV2,CASLRLAGARGELFF,TGTGCCAGCCTACGACTAGCGGGAGCCCGAGGGGAGCTGTTTTTT
few,NA,TRBJ1-5,TRBV20-1,CSAREQSQHF,TGCAGTGCTAGAGAGCAGTCCCAGCATTTT
few,NA,TRBJ2-7,TRBV29-1,CSALATYEQYF,TGCAGCGCCCTAGCGACCTACGAGCAGTACTTC
NA,TRBD2,TRBJ2-7,TRBV28,CASSLPSSGGYEQYF,TGTGCCAGCAGTTTACCTTCTAGCGGGGGCTACGAGCAGTACTTC